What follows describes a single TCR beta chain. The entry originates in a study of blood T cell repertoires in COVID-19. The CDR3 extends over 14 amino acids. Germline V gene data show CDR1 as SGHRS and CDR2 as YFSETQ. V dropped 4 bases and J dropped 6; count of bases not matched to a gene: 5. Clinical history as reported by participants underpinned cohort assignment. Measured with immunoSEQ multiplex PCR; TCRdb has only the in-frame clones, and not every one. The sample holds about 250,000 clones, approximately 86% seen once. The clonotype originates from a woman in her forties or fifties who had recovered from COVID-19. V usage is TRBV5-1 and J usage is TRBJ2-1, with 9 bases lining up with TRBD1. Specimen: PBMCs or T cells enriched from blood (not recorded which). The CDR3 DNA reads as TGCGCCAGCAGCGCGGGACAGGGATCCAATGAGCAGTTCTTC. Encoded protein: CASSAGQGSNEQFF.